This T cell receptor beta chain came from a study of technical replicates of blood from several donors. Generated by immunoSEQ multiplex PCR, the TCRdb table keeps only in-frame clones and is missing some. The repertoire has roughly 60,000 clones, around nine tenths of them found once; the top ten carry approximately 4.7%. Looked up from germline, CDR1 is MNHNS and CDR2 is SASEGT. The ends were cut back, 3 bases at V and 4 bases at J, with 12 bases in the middle. The CDR3 has 14 residues. This clone was recorded a few times. The genes are TRBV6-1 and TRBJ1-1; no definite D call. This clonotype originated in a human donor in good health. Some clones in this sample may be carry-over from other donors' samples. Input material: PBMCs. The CDR3 DNA reads as TGTGCCAGCAGTGAGGGCAGCCTGCCCACTGAAGCTTTCTTT. Translation gives CASSEGSLPTEAFF.